What follows describes a single TCR beta chain. The data were taken from a study of blood T cell repertoires in COVID-19. All enrollees were roughly 18 to 89 years old and from some 24 US areas. What the recovered Cohort 3 donors had was two negative PCRs, clearance, or symptom resolution. Clones were sequenced by immunoSEQ multiplex PCR, and TCRdb holds only the in-frame ones, with some missing. The table has over 200,000 clones, 85% seen once; the top ten hold over 15%. The CDR3 contains 11 residues. V lost 4 bases and J 7 bases, leaving 11 bases between the germline ends. CDR1 is SQVTM and CDR2 is ANQGSEA in the germline V gene.

What was sequenced was PBMCs or T cells enriched from blood (not recorded which). The sequence was obtained from a man aged 35 to 55 who had recovered from COVID-19. V gene TRBV29-1 combines with J gene TRBJ2-7; TRBD2 is a possible D gene (6 bases). The CDR3 here is CSVALAGEQYF. Here the CDR3 DNA reads TGCAGCGTTGCCCTGGCGGGAGAGCAGTACTTC.